This T cell receptor (beta chain) was documented in a study of regulatory T cells in long-lasting Graves disease. Notes on the study in general: Persistent Graves' patients showed a TCR diversity that was lower than that of newly diagnosed ones. TRBV28, TRBJ1-2 and TRBJ2-5 were segments that persistent disease favored.

This clonotype was seen repeatedly, ten times or more. Its specificity is unknown. Indicated time point: persistent/refractory GD, antithyroid drugs over 5 years with positive TRAb. Following extraction of RNA from PBMCs, that RNA was used to make the TCR library. Germline lookup yields CDR1 GTSNPN and CDR2 SVGIG (reference sequence). V was pared by 3 bases and J by 5 bases, with 11 bases between. The CDR3 length is 14 residues. Relying on iRepertoire HTBI primers and Arm-PCR of CDR3 regions, the team built TCR beta libraries. Via MiXCR, TCRdb re-called the multiplex PCR reads, giving one row per CDR3 protein. The sample contains a few hundred thousand distinct CDR3 sequences, about a quarter of which appear only once.

The J gene is TRBJ2-6, the V gene TRBV30; D may be TRBD2 (5 bases). The specimen was peripheral blood mononuclear cells (PBMCs), collected when the disease was refractory, from a patient treated with antithyroid drugs. The sequence was obtained from a female donor with Graves disease. The CDR3 DNA is TGTGCCTGGAGCTCGGCGGGCCGGGCCAACGTCCTGACTTTC. Translating it yields CAWSSAGRANVLTF.